This T cell receptor beta chain was retrieved from a study of CD4 and CD8 cells across lung adenocarcinoma regions (dated by TCRdb to 2016 to 2018). As for the study more broadly: Intratumor heterogeneity of the T cell receptor repertoire was examined by comparing tumor centers with tumor margins.

V and J lose 1 base and 1 base, and a span of 11 bases separates them. Including the terminal cysteine and phenylalanine, the CDR3 comprises 15 residues. Only the CDR3 DNA stays, 45 bases, in frame from base 1. The germline V gene provides CDR1 MNHEY and CDR2 SVGAGI. About this clonotype: There is no known antigen for this receptor. Base-call qualities are not available, and no considerably larger clone is one nucleotide away.

Library generation was performed with PCR. TCRdb shows the sequencer as HiSeq X Ten. TCRdb's own reprocessing of the public reads used fastp at Q25 and MiXCR and kept productive beta chains. A single entry per CDR3 protein holds the most common genes and DNA from its merged rows. The sample data list about 25,000 distinct CDR3 sequences, and almost 50% of these were observed just once. The biggest ten clones account for 48% of the sample. Donors were patients with localized lung adenocarcinoma, a subtype of non-small cell lung cancer. The samples were taken from the centers of localized lung adenocarcinomas. CD8+ T cells from tumor tissue were profiled separately from CD4+ T cells for TCR repertoire analysis.

The sequence is built from TRBV6-5 and TRBJ2-7; no D segment can be confidently identified. The source material was CD8+ T cells from the center of a lung tumor. The cell subset or site label corresponds to: tumor center region. This sequence was found in a male donor with lung adenocarcinoma. The CD4 and CD8 labels of this study may be unreliable. The DNA sequence reads TGTGCCAGCAGTTACTACGGCTCTGGGTCCTACGAGCAGTACTTC. Translated, this gives CASSYYGSGSYEQYF.